These 18 T cell receptor beta chains were sequenced from one sample in a study of T cell changes during pregnancy in multiple sclerosis. Generated by immunoSEQ multiplex PCR, the TCRdb table keeps only in-frame clones and is missing some. The data hold over 35,000 clones, with over 80% observed a single time. Sequenced material: peripheral blood. The origin of the receptors is a female donor with multiple sclerosis, enrolled in a pregnancy study.

This chain joins TRBV7-2 and TRBJ1-4, with 7 bases lining up with TRBD1. This CDR3 is built from 15 residues. Trimming removed 2 bases from V and 3 bases from J; junction bases left unmatched: 3. CDR1 is SGHTA, CDR2 FQGNSA, per germline. The CDR3 coding sequence is TGTGCCAGCAGCTTAAGGGGGCGAGCTAATGAAAAACTGTTTTTT. This sequence encodes CASSLRGRANEKLFF.

Only one count was recorded for this clone. The V and J genes are TRBV9 and TRBJ2-1, with D tentatively TRBD2 (5 bases). The germline V and J ends were trimmed by 3 bases and 4 bases, with 8 bases remaining between them. The germline CDR1 and CDR2 sequences are SGDLS and YYNGEE. The CDR3 has 13 amino acids. In DNA form, the CDR3 reads TGTGCCAGCAGCGGGGGAGAGTACAATGAGCAGTTCTTC. Its protein product is CASSGGEYNEQFF.

The chain combines TRBV7-7 with TRBJ2-5; no firm D call. V lost 0 bases, J lost 5 bases, and 10 bases lay in between. The germline V gene has CDR1 SSHAT and CDR2 FNYEAQ (reference sequence). CDR3 length: 14 amino acids. DNA of the CDR3: TGTGCCAGCAGCTTAGCCGCTAGTTCGGAGACCCAGTACTTC. It yields the protein CASSLAASSETQYF.

The chain is built from TRBV18 and TRBJ2-1; 11 bases match TRBD2. The germline V gene encodes CDR1 KGHSH and CDR2 LQKENI. The CDR3 extends over 16 amino acids. J was trimmed by 8 bases and V by 3 bases; bases with no gene match: 9. This CDR3 reads CASSPGLAATRDEQFF. Here the CDR3 DNA reads TGTGCCAGCTCACCGGGACTAGCGGCAACAAGGGATGAGCAGTTCTTC.

The V call is TRBV11-2, the J call TRBJ2-3, with D unclear. The CDR3 is 14 residues long. V shed 4 bases and J shed 2 bases, with 10 bases lying between them. Germline V gene sequence: CDR1 SGHAT, CDR2 FQNNGV. The CDR3 DNA sequence: TGTGCCAGCAGCTCTGATAGGAACACAGATACGCAGTATTTT. Translated, it gives CASSSDRNTDTQYF.

This rearrangement joins TRBV2 to TRBJ2-5; D remains ambiguous. The length of the CDR3 is 11 residues. Per the germline V gene, CDR1 is SNHLY and CDR2 is FYNNEI. V lost 2 bases and J lost 9, with 7 bases in between. The CDR3 DNA sequence: TGTGCCAGCAGTGAATTAAGGGCCCAGTACTTC. Its translation: CASSELRAQYF.

The rearrangement links TRBV10-2 to TRBJ1-5; D is unresolved. The CDR3 consists of 14 residues. V lost 3 bases and J lost 0, with 6 bases in between. Germline lookup yields CDR1 WSHSY and CDR2 SAAADI. CDR3 amino acids: CASSDSDSNQPQHF. In nucleotides, the CDR3 is TGCGCCAGCAGTGACAGTGATAGCAATCAGCCCCAGCATTTT.

The gene calls are TRBV10-1 and TRBJ2-1; D gene ambiguous. This CDR3 contains 16 residues. The V end was cut by 3 bases, the J end by 0 bases, with 12 bases between. The germline gives CDR1 WNHNN, CDR2 SYGVQD (reference sequence). The CDR3 loop is CASSDQATSSYNEQFF. CDR3 coding DNA: TGCGCCAGCAGTGATCAAGCAACTTCCTCCTACAATGAGCAGTTCTTC.

The V gene is TRBV30, the J gene TRBJ1-2; 8 bases line up with TRBD1. The J segment lost 8 bases and the V segment lost 6 bases, leaving 17 bases of the junction unmatched. Germline V CDR1 and CDR2: GTSNPN, SVGIG (reference sequence). This CDR3 spans 15 amino acids. The CDR3 DNA reads as TGTGCCTGCCGAGGGGGGACAGGCCGTAAGGGCGGCTACACCTTC. The encoded protein is CACRGGTGRKGGYTF.

The chain employs TRBV28 and TRBJ2-1, with D possibly matching TRBD2 (6 bases). The CDR3 length is 15 residues. Germline V CDR1 and CDR2: MDHEN, SYDVKM. Trimming removed 3 bases at V and 9 bases at J, with 18 bases between. The CDR3 protein is CASSFRGSGAIEQFF. The CDR3 bases are TGTGCCAGCAGTTTTCGGGGGAGTGGGGCAATTGAGCAGTTCTTC.

The rearrangement joins TRBV7-2 to TRBJ2-1, with 12 positions matching TRBD2. The V segment lost 5 bases and the J segment 4 bases; nucleotides outside the gene matches: 6. This CDR3 is 16 amino acids long. From germline, CDR1 is SGHTA and CDR2 FQGNSA. CDR3 sequence: CASSTRTSGTYNEQFF. The CDR3 nucleotides read TGTGCCAGCAGCACTAGGACTAGCGGGACTTACAATGAGCAGTTCTTC.

The V gene is TRBV6-4, the J gene TRBJ2-1; TRBD2 aligns across 7 bases. CDR3 length equals 15 residues. CDR1 is MRHNA, CDR2 SNTAGT, per germline. V lost 8 bases and J lost 2; bases outside the gene matches: 9. CDR3 region: CASSRLAETYNEQFF. As DNA, the CDR3 is TGTGCCAGCTCTAGACTAGCAGAGACCTACAATGAGCAGTTCTTC.

V usage is TRBV27 and J usage is TRBJ2-1; D uncertain. Germline-derived CDR1 and CDR2 are MNHEY and SMNVEV (reference sequence). The CDR3 is 13 residues long. V was trimmed by 3 bases and J by 3 bases, leaving 6 bases between them. This CDR3 is CASSFSIYNEQFF. CDR3 bases: TGTGCCAGCAGTTTTTCCATCTACAATGAGCAGTTCTTC.

V and J are TRBV9 and TRBJ2-3; D gene uncertain. Germline values: CDR1 SGDLS, CDR2 YYNGEE. V was pared by 0 bases and J by 4 bases, with 12 bases between. The length of the CDR3 is 15 residues. CDR3 nucleotide sequence: TGTGCCAGCAGCGTAGAAGGGCGGACCGCAGATACGCAGTATTTT. It is translated as CASSVEGRTADTQYF.

The genes are TRBV23-1 and TRBJ2-7; a weak D match, TRBD2 (6 bases). TRBV23-1 is reported as an ORF; its role is uncertain. The germline V and J ends were trimmed by 2 bases and 4 bases, with 15 bases remaining between them. CDR3 size: 15 residues. Here the CDR3 DNA reads TGCGCCAGCAGTCAACCCGGGGGACTTCCTTACGAGCAGTACTTC. Translated, it gives CASSQPGGLPYEQYF.

J is TRBJ1-1 and V is TRBV29-1, with a tentative D call TRBD1 (5 bases). Trimming removed 7 bases at V and 1 base at J, with 10 bases between. Per germline, CDR1 SQVTM and CDR2 ANQGSEA. This CDR3 spans 12 amino acids. This chain's CDR3 is CSGGGGNTEAFF. The CDR3 nucleotides read TGCAGCGGCGGGGGGGGGAACACTGAAGCTTTCTTT.

This clone has just one count. This chain uses TRBV29-1 with TRBJ2-2; TRBD1 matches 8 bases. J lost 5 bases, V lost 7 bases, and 6 bases had no gene match. This CDR3 region has 13 residues. Germline lookup yields CDR1 SQVTM and CDR2 ANQGSEA. The CDR3 sequence: CSGSGGHTGELFF. The CDR3 region has the DNA TGCAGCGGGTCAGGGGGCCATACCGGGGAGCTGTTTTTT.

The chain carries TRBV7-9 and TRBJ2-3, with 10 positions matching TRBD2. This CDR3 is 16 amino acids long. Germline values: CDR1 SEHNR, CDR2 FQNEAQ (reference sequence). V shed 5 bases, J shed 0 bases, and the junction held 5 bases outside the gene matches. CDR3 sequence reads: CASSRGTSASTDTQYF. The CDR3 DNA is TGTGCCAGCAGCCGGGGGACTAGCGCGAGCACAGATACGCAGTATTTT. Full variable domain (missing parts from reference TRBV7-9 and TRBJ2-3): DTGVSQNPRHKITKRGQNVTFRCDPISEHNRLYWYRQTLGQGPEFLTYFQNEAQLEKSRLLSDRFSAERPKGSFSTLEIQRTEQGDSAMYLCASSRGTSASTDTQYFGPGTRLTVL.